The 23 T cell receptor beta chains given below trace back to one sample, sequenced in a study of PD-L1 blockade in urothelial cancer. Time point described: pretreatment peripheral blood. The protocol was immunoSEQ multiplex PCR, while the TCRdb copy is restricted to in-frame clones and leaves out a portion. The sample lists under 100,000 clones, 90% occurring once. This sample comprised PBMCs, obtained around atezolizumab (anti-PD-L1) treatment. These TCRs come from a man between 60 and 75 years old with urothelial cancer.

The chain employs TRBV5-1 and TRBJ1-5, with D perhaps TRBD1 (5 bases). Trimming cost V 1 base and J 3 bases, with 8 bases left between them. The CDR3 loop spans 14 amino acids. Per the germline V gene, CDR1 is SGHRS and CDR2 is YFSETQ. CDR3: CASSLWGVNQPQHF. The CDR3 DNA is TGCGCCAGCAGCTTGTGGGGGGTCAATCAGCCCCAGCATTTT. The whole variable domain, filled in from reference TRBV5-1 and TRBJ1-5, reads KAGVTQTPRYLIKTRGQQVTLSCSPISGHRSVSWYQQTPGQGLQFLFEYFSETQRNKGNFPGRFSGRQFSNSRSEMNVSTLELGDSALYLCASSLWGVNQPQHFGDGTRLSIL.

The CDR3 loop is CASSDGVANTGELFF. The CDR3 region has the DNA TGTGCCAGCAGTGACGGAGTCGCGAACACCGGGGAGCTGTTTTTT. The chain uses TRBV25-1 and TRBJ2-2; no clear D. V was clipped by 3 bases and J by 0 bases, with 8 bases between them. The CDR3 is 15 residues long. Germline assignment: CDR1 MGHDK and CDR2 SYGVNS.

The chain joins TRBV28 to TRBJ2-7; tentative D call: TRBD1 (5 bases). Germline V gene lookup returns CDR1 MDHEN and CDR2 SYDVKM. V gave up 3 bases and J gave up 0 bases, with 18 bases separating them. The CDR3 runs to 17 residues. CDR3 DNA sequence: TGTGCCAGCAGTTTTACGTGGTCGACAGTCAGCTCCTACGAGCAGTACTTC. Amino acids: CASSFTWSTVSSYEQYF.

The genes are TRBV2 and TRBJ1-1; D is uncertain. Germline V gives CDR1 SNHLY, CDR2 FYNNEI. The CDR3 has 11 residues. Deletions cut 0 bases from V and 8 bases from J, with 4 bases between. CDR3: CASSEAPEAFF. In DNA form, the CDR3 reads TGTGCCAGCAGTGAAGCCCCAGAAGCTTTCTTT.

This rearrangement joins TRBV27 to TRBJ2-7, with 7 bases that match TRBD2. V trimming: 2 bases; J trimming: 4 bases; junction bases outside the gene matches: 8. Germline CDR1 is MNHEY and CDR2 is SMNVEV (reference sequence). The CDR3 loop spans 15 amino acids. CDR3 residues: CASSLGPGLQYEQYF. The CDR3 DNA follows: TGTGCCAGCAGTTTAGGTCCGGGACTACAGTACGAGCAGTACTTC.

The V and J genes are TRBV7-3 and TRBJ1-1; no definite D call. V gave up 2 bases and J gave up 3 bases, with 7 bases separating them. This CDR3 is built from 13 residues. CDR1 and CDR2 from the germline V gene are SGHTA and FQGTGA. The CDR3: CASSLYMDTEAFF. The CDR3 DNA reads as TGTGCCAGCAGCTTATACATGGACACTGAAGCTTTCTTT. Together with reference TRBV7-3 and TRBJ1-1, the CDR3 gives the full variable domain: GAGVSQTPSNKVTEKGKYVELRCDPISGHTALYWYRQSLGQGPEFLIYFQGTGAADDSGLPNDRFFAVRPEGSVSTLKIQRTERGDSAVYLCASSLYMDTEAFFGQGTRLTVV.

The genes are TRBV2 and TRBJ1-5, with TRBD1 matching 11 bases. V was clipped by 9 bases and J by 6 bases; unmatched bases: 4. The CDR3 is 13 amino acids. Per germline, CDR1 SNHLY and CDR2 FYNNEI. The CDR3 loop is CASMDRGLQPQHF. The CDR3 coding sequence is TGTGCCAGTATGGACAGGGGGCTTCAGCCCCAGCATTTT.

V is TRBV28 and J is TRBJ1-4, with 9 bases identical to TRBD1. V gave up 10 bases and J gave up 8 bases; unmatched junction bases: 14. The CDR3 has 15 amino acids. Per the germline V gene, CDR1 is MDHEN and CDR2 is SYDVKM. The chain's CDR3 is CATIRQGVPWEKLFF. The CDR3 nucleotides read TGTGCCACCATTCGACAGGGGGTGCCTTGGGAAAAACTGTTTTTT. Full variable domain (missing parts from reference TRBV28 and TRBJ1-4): DVKVTQSSRYLVKRTGEKVFLECVQDMDHENMFWYRQDPGLGLRLIYFSYDVKMKEKGDIPEGYSVSREKKERFSLILESASTNQTSMYLCATIRQGVPWEKLFFGSGTQLSVL.

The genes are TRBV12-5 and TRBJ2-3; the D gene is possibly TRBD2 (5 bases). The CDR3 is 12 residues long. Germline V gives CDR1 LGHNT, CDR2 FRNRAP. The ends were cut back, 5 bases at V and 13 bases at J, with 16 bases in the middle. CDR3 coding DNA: TGTGCTAGTGGTCTCTCCGGGGAACTCAAGTATTTT. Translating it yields CASGLSGELKYF.

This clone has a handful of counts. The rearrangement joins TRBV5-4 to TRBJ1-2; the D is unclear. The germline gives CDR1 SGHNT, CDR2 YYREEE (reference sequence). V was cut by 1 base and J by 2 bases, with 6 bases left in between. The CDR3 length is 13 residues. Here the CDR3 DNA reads TGTGCCAGCAGCTTGTCAGCGAACTATGGCTACACCTTC. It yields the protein CASSLSANYGYTF.

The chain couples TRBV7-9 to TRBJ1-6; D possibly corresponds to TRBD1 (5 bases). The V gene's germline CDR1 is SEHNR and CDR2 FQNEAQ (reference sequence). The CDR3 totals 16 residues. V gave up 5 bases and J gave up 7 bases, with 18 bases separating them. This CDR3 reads CASSAVGRGPNSPLHF. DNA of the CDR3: TGTGCCAGCAGCGCGGTAGGTAGGGGTCCCAATTCACCCCTCCACTTT.

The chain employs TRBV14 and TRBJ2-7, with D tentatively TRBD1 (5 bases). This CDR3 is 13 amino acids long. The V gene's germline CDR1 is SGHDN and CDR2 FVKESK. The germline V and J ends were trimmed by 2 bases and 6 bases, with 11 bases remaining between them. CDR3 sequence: CASSQFRVSEQYF. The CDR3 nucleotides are TGTGCCAGCAGCCAATTCAGGGTTAGCGAGCAGTACTTC.

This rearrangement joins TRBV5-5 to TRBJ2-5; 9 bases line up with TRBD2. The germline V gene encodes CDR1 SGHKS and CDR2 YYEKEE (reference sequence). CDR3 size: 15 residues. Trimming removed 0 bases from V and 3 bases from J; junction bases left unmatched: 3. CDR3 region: CASSLDGLAKETQYF. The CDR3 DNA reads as TGTGCCAGCAGCTTGGACGGACTAGCGAAAGAGACCCAGTACTTC.

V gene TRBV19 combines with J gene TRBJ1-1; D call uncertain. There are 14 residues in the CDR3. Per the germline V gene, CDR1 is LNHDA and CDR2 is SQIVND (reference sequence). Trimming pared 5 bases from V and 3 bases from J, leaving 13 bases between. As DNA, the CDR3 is TGTGCCAGTAGTGCGCGGGGTAGGGACACTGAAGCTTTCTTT. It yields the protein CASSARGRDTEAFF.

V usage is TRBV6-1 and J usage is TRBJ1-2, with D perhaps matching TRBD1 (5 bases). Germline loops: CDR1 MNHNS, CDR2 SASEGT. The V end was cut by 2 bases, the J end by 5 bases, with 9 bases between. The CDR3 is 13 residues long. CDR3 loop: CASSEHGGYGYTF. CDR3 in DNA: TGTGCCAGCAGTGAACATGGGGGGTATGGCTACACCTTC.

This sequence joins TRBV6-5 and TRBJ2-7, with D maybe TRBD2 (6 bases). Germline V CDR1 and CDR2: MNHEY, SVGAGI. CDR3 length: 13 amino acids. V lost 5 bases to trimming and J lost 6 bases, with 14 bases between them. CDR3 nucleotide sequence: TGTGCCAGCAGTCCTTATCGGGGAGGCGAGCAGTACTTC. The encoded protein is CASSPYRGGEQYF.

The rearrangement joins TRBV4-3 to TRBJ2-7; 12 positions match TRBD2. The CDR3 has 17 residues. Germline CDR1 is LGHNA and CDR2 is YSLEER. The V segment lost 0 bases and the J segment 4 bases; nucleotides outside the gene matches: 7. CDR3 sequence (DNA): TGCGCCAGCAGCCAAGAGGTGGTGACTAGCGGGGGATACGAGCAGTACTTC. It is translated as CASSQEVVTSGGYEQYF.

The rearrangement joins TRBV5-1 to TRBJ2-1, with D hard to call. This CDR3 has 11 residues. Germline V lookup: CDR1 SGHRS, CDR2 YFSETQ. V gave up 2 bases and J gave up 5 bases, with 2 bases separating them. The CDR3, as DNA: TGCGCCAGCAGCTTTAACAATGAGCAGTTCTTC. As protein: CASSFNNEQFF.

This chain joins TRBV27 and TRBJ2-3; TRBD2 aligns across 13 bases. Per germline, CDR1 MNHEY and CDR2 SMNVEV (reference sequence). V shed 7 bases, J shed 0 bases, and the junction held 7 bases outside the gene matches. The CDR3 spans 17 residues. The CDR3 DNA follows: TGTGCCAGCAAGCCGGGACTAGCGGGACCTAGCACAGATACGCAGTATTTT. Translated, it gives CASKPGLAGPSTDTQYF.

CDR3 in amino acids: CASRTSLGAGGRDEQFF. The CDR3 nucleotides are TGTGCCAGCAGGACCTCCCTAGGGGCAGGGGGAAGGGATGAGCAGTTCTTC. The chain links TRBV27 to TRBJ2-1; 7 bases map to TRBD1. Germline CDR1 MNHEY, CDR2 SMNVEV (reference sequence). The CDR3 has 17 residues. After removal of 6 bases from V and 8 bases from J, the junction contained 19 bases not matched to a gene.

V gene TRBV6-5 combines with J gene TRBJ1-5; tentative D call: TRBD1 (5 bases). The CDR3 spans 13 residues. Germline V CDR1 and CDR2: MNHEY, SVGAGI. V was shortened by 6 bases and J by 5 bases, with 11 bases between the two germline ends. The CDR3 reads CASSRQSHQPQHF. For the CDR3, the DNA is TGTGCCAGCAGCAGACAGTCACATCAGCCCCAGCATTTT.

This CDR3 reads CASSVLFVDEQFF. CDR3 bases: TGTGCCAGCAGTGTCCTTTTTGTTGATGAGCAGTTCTTC. The chain uses TRBV2 and TRBJ2-1; D unclear. V was shortened by 4 bases and J by 8 bases, with 12 bases between the two germline ends. This CDR3 has 13 residues. CDR1 SNHLY and CDR2 FYNNEI come from the germline V gene. Using reference TRBV2 and TRBJ2-1 for the parts outside the CDR3, the full variable domain is EPEVTQTPSHQVTQMGQEVILRCVPISNHLYFYWYRQILGQKVEFLVSFYNNEISEKSEIFDDQFSVERPDGSNFTLKIRSTKLEDSAMYFCASSVLFVDEQFFGPGTRLTVL.

CDR3 in DNA: TGTGCCATCAGTGAAGGAGGGGCCGGCCCCGGGGAGCTGTTTTTT. This encodes CAISEGGAGPGELFF. This rearrangement joins TRBV10-3 to TRBJ2-2, with D maybe TRBD2 (6 bases). This CDR3 comprises 15 residues. V was trimmed by 3 bases and J by 6 bases, leaving 14 bases between them. CDR1 ENHRY and CDR2 SYGVKD come from the germline V gene.